The entry that follows covers one TCR beta chain sequence. This sample was taken from a study of blood T cell repertoires in COVID-19. Study in general: Samples taken during acute and convalescent COVID-19 were collected in the United States, Italy and Spain.

The CDR3 is 15 residues long. The V and J ends lost 0 bases and 0 bases respectively, with 8 bases between them. The germline CDR1 and CDR2 sequences are LGHNA and YSLEER. Methods used by the authors: Quantification of nucleated cells was approximated via reference gene primer amplification. Sequencing used immunoSEQ multiplex PCR; TCRdb keeps in-frame clones, though not all of them. The V and J calls and clone size are taken from that table; D and trimming were inferred from the DNA. The table lists about 490,000 clones, roughly 85% of them singletons. The sequence was obtained from a human donor in a cohort sampled during active COVID-19. What was sequenced was peripheral blood. V gene TRBV4-3 combines with J gene TRBJ1-1; no clear D. For the CDR3, the DNA is TGCGCCAGCAGCCAAGATGCGGGTATGAACACTGAAGCTTTCTTT. It translates to CASSQDAGMNTEAFF.